This T cell receptor (beta chain) was sequenced for a study of OX40 agonist ivuxolimab in advanced cancers. The ends lost 0 bases at V and 4 bases at J; junction bases unmatched: 5. The germline V gene encodes CDR1 SGHTA and CDR2 FQGNSA. This CDR3 has 17 residues. Study-level points and caveats: CD8+ T cells (on average) carried more expanded clones than CD4+ T cells.

As regards this clone: Its antigen is not known.

Generated by immunoSEQ multiplex PCR, the TCRdb table keeps only in-frame clones and is missing some. Counted here are roughly 80,000 clones, roughly 93% occurring once; the ten biggest clones make up 0.32%. The source of this sequence is an adult with an advanced solid tumor such as melanoma, head and neck, liver or kidney cancer. The chain couples TRBV7-2 to TRBJ2-2, with 10 bases that match TRBD2. The source was CD4+ or CD8+ T cells sorted from blood, collected in a trial of the OX40 agonist ivuxolimab. The CDR3 nucleotides are TGTGCCAGCAGCTTAGCTCCTAGCGGGAGTGGCACCGGGGAGCTGTTTTTT. Encoded protein: CASSLAPSGSGTGELFF.